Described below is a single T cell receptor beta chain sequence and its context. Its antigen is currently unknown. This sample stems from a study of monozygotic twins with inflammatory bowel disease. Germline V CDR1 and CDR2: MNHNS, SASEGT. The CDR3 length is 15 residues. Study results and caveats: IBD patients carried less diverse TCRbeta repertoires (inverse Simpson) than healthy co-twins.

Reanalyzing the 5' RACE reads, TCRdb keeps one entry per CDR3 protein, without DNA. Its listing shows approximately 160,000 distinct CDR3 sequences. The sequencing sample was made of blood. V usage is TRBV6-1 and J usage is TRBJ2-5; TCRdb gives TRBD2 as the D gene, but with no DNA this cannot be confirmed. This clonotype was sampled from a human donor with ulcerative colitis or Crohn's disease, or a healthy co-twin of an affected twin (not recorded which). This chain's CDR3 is CASRTSGGAGETQYF.